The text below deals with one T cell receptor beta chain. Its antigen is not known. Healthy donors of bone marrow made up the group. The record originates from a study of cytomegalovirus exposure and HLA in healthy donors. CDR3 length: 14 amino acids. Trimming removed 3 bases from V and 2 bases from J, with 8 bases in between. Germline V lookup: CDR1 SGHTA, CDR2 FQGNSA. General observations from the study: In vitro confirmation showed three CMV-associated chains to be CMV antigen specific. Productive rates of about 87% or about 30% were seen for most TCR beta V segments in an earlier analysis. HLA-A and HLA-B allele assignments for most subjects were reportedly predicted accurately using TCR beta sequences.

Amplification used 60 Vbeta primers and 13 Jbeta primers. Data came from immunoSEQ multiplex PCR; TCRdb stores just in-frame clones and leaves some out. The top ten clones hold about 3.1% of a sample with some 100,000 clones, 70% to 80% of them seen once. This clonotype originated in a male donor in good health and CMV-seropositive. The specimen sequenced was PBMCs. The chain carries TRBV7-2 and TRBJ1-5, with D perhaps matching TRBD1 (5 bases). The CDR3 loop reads CASSLGGGNQPQHF. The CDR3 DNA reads TGTGCCAGCAGCTTGGGGGGGGGCAATCAGCCCCAGCATTTT.